This T cell receptor (beta chain) was identified in a study of T cell changes during pregnancy in multiple sclerosis. V lost 2 bases, J lost 6 bases, and 11 bases lay in between. This CDR3 has 14 residues. The V gene's germline CDR1 is LNHDA and CDR2 SQIVND (reference sequence). Assay used: immunoSEQ multiplex PCR; TCRdb lists only in-frame clones, some missing. The table shows 56,000 or so clones, with around nine tenths occurring only once. The sequencing here drew on peripheral blood, taken in the first trimester of pregnancy. The chain has TRBV19 and TRBJ1-5; weak D call: TRBD1 (6 bases). The sequence was obtained from a female donor in good health, enrolled as a control in a pregnancy study. CDR3: CASSIPDRFQPQHF. The DNA of the CDR3 is TGTGCCAGTAGTATACCCGACAGGTTTCAGCCCCAGCATTTT.